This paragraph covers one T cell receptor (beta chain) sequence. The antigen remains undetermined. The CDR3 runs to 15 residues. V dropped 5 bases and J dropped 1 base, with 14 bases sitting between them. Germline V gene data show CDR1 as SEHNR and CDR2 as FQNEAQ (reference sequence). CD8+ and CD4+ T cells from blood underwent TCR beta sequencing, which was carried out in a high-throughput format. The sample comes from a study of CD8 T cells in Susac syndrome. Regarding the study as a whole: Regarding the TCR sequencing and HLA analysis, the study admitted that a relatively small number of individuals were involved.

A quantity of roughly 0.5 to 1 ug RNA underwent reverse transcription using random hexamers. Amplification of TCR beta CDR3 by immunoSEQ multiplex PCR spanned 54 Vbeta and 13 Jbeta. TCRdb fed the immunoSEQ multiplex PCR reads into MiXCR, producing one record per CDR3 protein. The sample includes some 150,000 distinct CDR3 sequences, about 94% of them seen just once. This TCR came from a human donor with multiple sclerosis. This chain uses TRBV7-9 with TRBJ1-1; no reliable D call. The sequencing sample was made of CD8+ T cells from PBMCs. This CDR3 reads CASSQDVAGNTEAFF. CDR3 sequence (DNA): TGTGCCAGCAGCCAAGACGTTGCTGGGAACACTGAAGCTTTCTTT.